This T cell receptor (beta chain) emerged from a study of CD8 T cells in Susac syndrome (dated by TCRdb to the late 2010s). Concerning the study at large: The study used repertoire sequencing to test whether antigen drove CD8+ T cell activation and differentiation in Susac syndrome. Paper-wide results and their limitations: The number of individuals in the TCR sequencing and HLA analysis was recognized as being relatively small.

In regard to this clonotype: No antigen is known for it. Base qualities are not at hand, and no much larger clone is one base apart.

RNA was extracted using the RNeasy kit, and about 0.45 to 1 ug of the RNA was reverse transcribed with random hexamers. The immunoSEQ multiplex PCR assay, covering 54 Vbeta and 13 Jbeta segments, was used to amplify TCR beta CDR3 regions. PCR amplification bias was corrected by using a synthetic template baseline for primer optimization and computational correction. In the original analysis: Only productive sequences were kept, with reads annotated to V, D and J genes according to IMGT and analyzed in immunoSEQ Analyzer. Clonality was computed as one minus Shannon entropy normalized by log2 of the number of productive unique sequences. For each patient and control, public and private clones were evaluated among the 100 most prevalent clones. Susac-specific clones were defined as absent from healthy and MS cohorts, about 1,000 published viral clones and other ImmuneACCESS disease sequences. The public reads were reanalyzed by TCRdb: fastp trimming at Q25, MiXCR alignment, in-frame beta chains only. All rows with the same CDR3 protein become a single entry with the most common DNA and genes. The authors' filters were not applied to this entry. In all, the sample holds around 130,000 distinct CDR3 sequences, and about 95% of those were seen once. More than 0.095% of the sample is held by the ten biggest clonotypes.

Peripheral blood CD8+ and CD4+ T cells from healthy donors, Susac syndrome patients and multiple sclerosis patients were profiled using high-throughput TCR beta sequencing. The healthy donors served as controls matched for age and sex. Bulk CD8+ and CD4+ T cells were purified magnetically by negative isolation, whereas CD8+ TEMRA cells were enriched by FACS. Blood was drawn into EDTA tubes, processed within 24 hours, and PBMCs were isolated by density gradient centrifugation. PBMCs intended for TCR sequencing were cryopreserved in liquid nitrogen and thawed later in a water bath at 37 degrees C. The sorted or isolated CD4+, CD8+ and CD8+ TEMRA cells reached a purity of at least 90%. From V the trimming removes 4 bases and from J it removes 1 base, while the gene matches leave 7 bases of the junction unaccounted for. The CDR3 numbers 15 residues from cysteine through phenylalanine. Solely the CDR3 DNA is kept, with 45 bases framed from the first base. CDR1 and CDR2, looked up from the germline V gene, are SGHRS and YFSETQ.

The TCR originated in a human donor in good health. Source material: CD4+ T cells from PBMCs. The chain joins TRBV5-1 to TRBJ2-5; 7 central nucleotides agree with TRBD1. The DNA sequence is given as TGCGCCAGCAGCCCTGCGACAGGGATCCAAGAGACCCAGTACTTC. This translates into CASSPATGIQETQYF.